This T cell receptor (beta chain) is drawn from a study of PD-L1 blockade in urothelial cancer. Overall study context: Male sex and bladder-origin urothelial cancer were recorded for twenty-five of 29 patients. Analyzed time points were 3 weeks (second dose) and 6 weeks after therapy began. Counts from blood samples showed a median of approximately 150,000 T cells.

Sequencing was performed with immunoSEQ multiplex PCR; in TCRdb, only in-frame clones are kept and a portion is missing. The sample contains tens of thousands of clones, 90% of which appear only once. Time point meaning: pretreatment peripheral blood. The CDR3 spans 15 residues. The germline V gene encodes CDR1 SGHNT and CDR2 YYREEE (reference sequence). After removal of 0 bases from V and 6 bases from J, the junction contained 2 bases not matched to a gene. This sequence was found in a man between 65 and 85 years old with urothelial cancer. The chain is built from TRBV5-4 and TRBJ2-1; 11 bases line up with TRBD2. This specimen consisted of PBMCs, obtained around atezolizumab (anti-PD-L1) treatment. This CDR3 is CASSLAGTSGNEQFF. Written as DNA, the CDR3 is TGTGCCAGCAGCTTGGCCGGGACTAGCGGCAATGAGCAGTTCTTC.